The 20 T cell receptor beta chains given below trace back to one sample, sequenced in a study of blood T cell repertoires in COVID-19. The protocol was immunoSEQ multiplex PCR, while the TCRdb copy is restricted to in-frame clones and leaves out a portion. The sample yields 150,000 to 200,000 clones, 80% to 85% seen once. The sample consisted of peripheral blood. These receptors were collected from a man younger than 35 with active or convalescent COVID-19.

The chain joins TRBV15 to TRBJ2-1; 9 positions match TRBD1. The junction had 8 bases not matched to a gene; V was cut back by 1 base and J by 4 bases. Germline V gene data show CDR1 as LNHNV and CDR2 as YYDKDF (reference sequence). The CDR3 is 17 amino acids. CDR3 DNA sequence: TGTGCCACCAGCAGAGGAGCGGACAGGGGACCTTACAATGAGCAGTTCTTC. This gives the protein CATSRGADRGPYNEQFF.

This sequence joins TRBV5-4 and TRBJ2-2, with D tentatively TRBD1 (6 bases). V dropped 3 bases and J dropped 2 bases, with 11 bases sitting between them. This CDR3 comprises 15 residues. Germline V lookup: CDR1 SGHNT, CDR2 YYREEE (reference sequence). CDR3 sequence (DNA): TGTGCCAGCAGCTCTGGACAGACAAACACCGGGGAGCTGTTTTTT. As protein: CASSSGQTNTGELFF.

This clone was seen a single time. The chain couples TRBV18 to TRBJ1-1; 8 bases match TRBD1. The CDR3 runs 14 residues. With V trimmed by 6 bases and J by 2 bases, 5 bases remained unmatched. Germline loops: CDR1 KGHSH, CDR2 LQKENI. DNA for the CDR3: TGTGCCAGCTCGTCCGGGACAGGTAACACTGAAGCTTTCTTT. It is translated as CASSSGTGNTEAFF.

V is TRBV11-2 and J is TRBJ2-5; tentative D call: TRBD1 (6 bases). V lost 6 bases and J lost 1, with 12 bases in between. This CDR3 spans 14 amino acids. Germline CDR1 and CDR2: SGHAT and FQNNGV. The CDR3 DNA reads TGTGCCAGCAGTTCAGGACAGTTCCAAGAGACCCAGTACTTC. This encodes CASSSGQFQETQYF.

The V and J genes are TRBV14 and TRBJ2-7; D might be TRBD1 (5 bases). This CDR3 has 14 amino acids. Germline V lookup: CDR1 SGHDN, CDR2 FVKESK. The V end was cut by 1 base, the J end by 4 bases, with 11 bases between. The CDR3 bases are TGTGCCAGCAGCCAAGGGTATAGGGGATACGAGCAGTACTTC. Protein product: CASSQGYRGYEQYF.

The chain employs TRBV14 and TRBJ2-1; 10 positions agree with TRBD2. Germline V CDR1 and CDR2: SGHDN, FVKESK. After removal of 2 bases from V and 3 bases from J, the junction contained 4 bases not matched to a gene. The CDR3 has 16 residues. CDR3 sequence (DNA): TGTGCCAGCAGCCAAAAGCGGGGGGGCCTCTACAATGAGCAGTTCTTC. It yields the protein CASSQKRGGLYNEQFF.

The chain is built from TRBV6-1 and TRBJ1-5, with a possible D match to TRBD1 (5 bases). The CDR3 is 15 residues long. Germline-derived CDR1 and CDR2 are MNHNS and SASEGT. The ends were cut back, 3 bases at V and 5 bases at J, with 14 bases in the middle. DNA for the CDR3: TGTGCCAGCAGTGACAGGGATGGGGCTTATCAGCCCCAGCATTTT. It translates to CASSDRDGAYQPQHF.

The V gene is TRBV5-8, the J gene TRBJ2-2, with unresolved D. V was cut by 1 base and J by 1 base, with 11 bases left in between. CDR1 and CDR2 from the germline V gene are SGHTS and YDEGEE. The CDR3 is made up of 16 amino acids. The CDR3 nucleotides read TGTGCCAGCAGCTTGCGCTTACTCTGGAACACCGGGGAGCTGTTTTTT. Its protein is CASSLRLLWNTGELFF.

Written as DNA, the CDR3 is TGCGCCAGCAGTGAAGCACCCCGGGACTTTTCCCAAGAGACCCAGTACTTC. It translates to CASSEAPRDFSQETQYF. The gene calls are TRBV10-2 and TRBJ2-5, with D possibly being TRBD2 (6 bases). This CDR3 region has 17 residues. The V gene lost 3 bases and the J gene lost 1 base, with 18 bases spanning the gap. The germline V gene encodes CDR1 WSHSY and CDR2 SAAADI.

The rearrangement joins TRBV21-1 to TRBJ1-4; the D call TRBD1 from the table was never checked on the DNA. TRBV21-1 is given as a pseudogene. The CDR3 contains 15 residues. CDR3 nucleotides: TGTGCCAGCAGCACATGGCCCCCGGGACAGGAAAAACTGTTTTTT. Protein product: CASSTWPPGQEKLFF.

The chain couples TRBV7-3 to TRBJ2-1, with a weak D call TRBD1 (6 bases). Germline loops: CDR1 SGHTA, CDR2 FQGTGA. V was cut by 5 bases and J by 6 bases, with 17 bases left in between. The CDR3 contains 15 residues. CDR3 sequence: CASSRQGSLVNEQFF. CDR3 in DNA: TGTGCCAGCAGCCGGCAGGGGAGCTTGGTCAATGAGCAGTTCTTC.

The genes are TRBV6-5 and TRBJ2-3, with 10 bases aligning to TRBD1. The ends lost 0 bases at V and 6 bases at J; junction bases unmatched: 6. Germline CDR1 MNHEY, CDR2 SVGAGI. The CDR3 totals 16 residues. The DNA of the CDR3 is TGTGCCAGCAGTTACTCTCCGGGACAGGGGCGGGATACGCAGTATTTT. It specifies CASSYSPGQGRDTQYF.

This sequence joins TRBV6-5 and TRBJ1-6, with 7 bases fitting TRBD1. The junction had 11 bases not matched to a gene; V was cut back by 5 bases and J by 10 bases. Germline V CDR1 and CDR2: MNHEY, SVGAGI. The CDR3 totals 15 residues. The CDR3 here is CASSQNRDSPSPLHF. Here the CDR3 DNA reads TGTGCCAGCAGTCAAAACCGGGACAGTCCCTCACCCCTCCACTTT.

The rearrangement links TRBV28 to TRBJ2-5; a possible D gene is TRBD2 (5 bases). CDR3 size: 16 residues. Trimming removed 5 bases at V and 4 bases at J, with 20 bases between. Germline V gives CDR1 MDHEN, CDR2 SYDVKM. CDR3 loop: CASSPSRRSGRETQYF. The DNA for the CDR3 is TGTGCCAGCAGTCCGAGTAGGAGGTCGGGTCGAGAGACCCAGTACTTC.

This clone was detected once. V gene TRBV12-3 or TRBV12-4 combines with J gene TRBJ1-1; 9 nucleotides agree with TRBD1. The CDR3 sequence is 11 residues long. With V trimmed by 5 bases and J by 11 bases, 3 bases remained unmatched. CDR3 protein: CASSDGTGAFF. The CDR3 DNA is TGTGCCAGCAGTGACGGGACAGGGGCTTTCTTT.

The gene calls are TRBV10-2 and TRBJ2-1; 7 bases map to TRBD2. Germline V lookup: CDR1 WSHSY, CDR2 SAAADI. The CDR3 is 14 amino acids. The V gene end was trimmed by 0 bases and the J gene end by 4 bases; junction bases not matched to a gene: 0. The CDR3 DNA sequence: TGCGCCAGCAGTGAGTCGGGAGGGTACAATGAGCAGTTCTTC. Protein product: CASSESGGYNEQFF.

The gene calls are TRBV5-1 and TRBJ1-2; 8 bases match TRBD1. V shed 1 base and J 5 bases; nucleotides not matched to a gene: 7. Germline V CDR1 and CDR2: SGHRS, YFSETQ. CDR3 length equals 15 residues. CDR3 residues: CASSLSGQGEYGYTF. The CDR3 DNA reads TGCGCCAGCAGCTTGTCTGGACAGGGTGAATATGGCTACACCTTC.

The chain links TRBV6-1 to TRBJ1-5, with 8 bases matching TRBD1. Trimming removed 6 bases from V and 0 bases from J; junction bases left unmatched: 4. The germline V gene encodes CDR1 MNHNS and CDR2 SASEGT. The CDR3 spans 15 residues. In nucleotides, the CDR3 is TGTGCCAGCAGACCCACAGGGGGTAGCAATCAGCCCCAGCATTTT. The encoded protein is CASRPTGGSNQPQHF.

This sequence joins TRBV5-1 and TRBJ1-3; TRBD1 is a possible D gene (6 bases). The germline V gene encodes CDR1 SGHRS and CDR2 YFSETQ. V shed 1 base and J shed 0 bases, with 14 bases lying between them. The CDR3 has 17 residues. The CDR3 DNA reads TGCGCCAGCAGCTTGTACCTTAGCAGGGGCTCTGGAAACACCATATATTTT. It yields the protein CASSLYLSRGSGNTIYF.

CDR3 bases: TGTGCCAGCAGTCCCAGAAGTGACAGAGAAGCTTTCTTT. It codes for CASSPRSDREAFF. The chain combines TRBV12-3 or TRBV12-4 with TRBJ1-1; weak D call: TRBD1 (5 bases). V lost 5 bases, J lost 8 bases, and 15 bases lay in between. The CDR3 spans 13 residues.